Each of the 27 T cell receptor beta chains below was sequenced from the same sample in a study of blood T cell repertoires in COVID-19. Assay: immunoSEQ multiplex PCR; the TCRdb copy retains only in-frame clones and omits some. The sample contains around 280,000 clones, around 91% of which appear only once. Specimen: PBMCs or T cells enriched from blood (not recorded which). These receptors came from a woman aged 18 to 35 with acute COVID-19.

V gene TRBV5-8 combines with J gene TRBJ2-3; TRBD1 is a possible D gene (6 bases). Per the germline V gene, CDR1 is SGHTS and CDR2 is YDEGEE. The germline V and J ends were trimmed by 4 bases and 5 bases, with 20 bases remaining between them. The CDR3 length is 16 residues. CDR3 residues: CASSQGQAPSIDTQYF. The CDR3 nucleotides read TGTGCCAGCAGCCAGGGGCAAGCTCCTTCGATAGATACGCAGTATTTT. Full variable domain (rest looked up from reference TRBV5-8 and TRBJ2-3): EAGVTQSPTHLIKTRGQQATLRCSPISGHTSVYWYQQALGLGLQFLLWYDEGEERNRGNFPPRFSGRQFPNYSSELNVNALELEDSALYLCASSQGQAPSIDTQYFGPGTRLTVL.

This clone has just one count. The chain couples TRBV3-1 (or the pseudogene TRBV3-2) to TRBJ2-1; the D gene is possibly TRBD1 (6 bases). V was clipped by 6 bases and J by 8 bases, with 23 bases between them. This CDR3 spans 16 amino acids. The germline gives CDR1 LGHDT, CDR2 YNNKEL (reference sequence). CDR3 in DNA: TGTGCCAGCAGAGCCAAGGTTTCAGGGGCTTTCGATGAGCAGTTCTTC. Protein sequence: CASRAKVSGAFDEQFF.

The chain uses TRBV28 and TRBJ2-7; 7 positions match TRBD2. This CDR3 region has 14 residues. The V segment lost 2 bases and the J segment 4 bases; nucleotides outside the gene matches: 5. Germline loops: CDR1 MDHEN, CDR2 SYDVKM. CDR3 region: CASSLGEGRYEQYF. DNA for the CDR3: TGTGCCAGCAGTTTAGGGGAGGGCCGATACGAGCAGTACTTC.

This clone was seen a handful of times. The J gene is TRBJ1-5, the V gene TRBV5-6, with 8 nucleotides matching TRBD1. Germline values: CDR1 SGHDT, CDR2 YYEEEE. V was clipped by 4 bases and J by 7 bases; unmatched bases: 13. The CDR3 runs to 16 residues. The CDR3 region has the DNA TGTGCCAGCAGCCTATACGGGACAGGTAATCGACAGCCCCAGCATTTT. Protein sequence: CASSLYGTGNRQPQHF.

The rearrangement links TRBV7-2 to TRBJ1-6, with TRBD1 as a possible D gene (6 bases). The germline CDR1 and CDR2 sequences are SGHTA and FQGNSA. The CDR3 totals 17 residues. Trimming shortened V by 1 base and J by 9 bases, and 19 bases separated the two germline ends. CDR3 sequence (DNA): TGTGCCAGCAGCTTAGTTCAGGGGACGCTGTTAGGTTCACCCCTCCACTTT. Protein sequence: CASSLVQGTLLGSPLHF.

The chain recombines TRBV29-1 with TRBJ2-7, with a tentative D call TRBD1 (6 bases). V was trimmed by 6 bases and J by 2 bases, leaving 11 bases between them. CDR1 and CDR2 (germline): SQVTM, ANQGSEA. The CDR3 is 12 amino acids. CDR3 sequence reads: CSVRDTPYEQYF. The DNA of the CDR3 is TGCAGCGTCCGGGACACACCCTACGAGCAGTACTTC.

This clone appeared a single time. This chain links TRBV5-4 with TRBJ1-1; D is possibly TRBD1 (5 bases). CDR1 and CDR2 (germline): SGHNT, YYREEE (reference sequence). This CDR3 contains 12 residues. V lost 4 bases and J 6 bases, leaving 10 bases between the germline ends. The CDR3 region is CASSVDSAEAFF. The CDR3 bases are TGTGCCAGCAGCGTAGACAGTGCTGAAGCTTTCTTT.

This rearrangement joins TRBV18 to TRBJ1-4; TRBD1 might be the D (5 bases). From germline, CDR1 is KGHSH and CDR2 LQKENI. Trimming took 3 bases from V and 7 from J, leaving 9 bases between them. The CDR3 contains 13 residues. The CDR3 sequence is CASSPQGGEKLFF. DNA of the CDR3: TGTGCCAGCTCACCGCAGGGCGGTGAAAAACTGTTTTTT.

This rearrangement joins TRBV24-1 to TRBJ2-5; D may be TRBD2 (6 bases). CDR1 and CDR2 from the germline V gene are KGHDR and SFDVKD. The CDR3 consists of 15 residues. The ends were cut back, 5 bases at V and 5 bases at J, with 17 bases in the middle. This chain's CDR3 is CATSASLLAGETQYF. In nucleotides, the CDR3 is TGTGCCACCAGTGCCTCCCTACTAGCCGGGGAGACCCAGTACTTC.

The V call is TRBV6-1, the J call TRBJ1-3; D not resolved. There are 15 residues in the CDR3. Germline loops: CDR1 MNHNS, CDR2 SASEGT. Trimming stripped 2 bases from V and 2 bases from J, with 10 bases between. The CDR3 DNA reads as TGTGCCAGCAGTGAATCTAACAGTCCTGGAAACACCATATATTTT. This encodes CASSESNSPGNTIYF.

V is TRBV5-1 and J is TRBJ1-1; 8 bases fit TRBD1. J was trimmed by 4 bases and V by 1 base; bases with no gene match: 9. CDR1 is SGHRS and CDR2 is YFSETQ in the germline V gene. The CDR3 has 16 residues. CDR3 sequence: CASSLSPDRALTEAFF. CDR3 sequence (DNA): TGCGCCAGCAGCTTGTCCCCGGACAGGGCTCTCACTGAAGCTTTCTTT.

This rearrangement joins TRBV10-2 to TRBJ1-1; TRBD1 agrees at 10 bases. Germline CDR1 reads WSHSY; CDR2 reads SAAADI. The CDR3 consists of 14 residues. V shed 6 bases and J 3 bases; nucleotides not matched to a gene: 4. CDR3 sequence (DNA): TGCGCCAGCAGGGGACAGGGGATTGACACTGAAGCTTTCTTT. It codes for CASRGQGIDTEAFF.

CDR3 DNA: TGTGCCAGCAGCTTATCCCCCCTAACCTACAATGAGCAGTTCTTC. This gives the protein CASSLSPLTYNEQFF. This chain uses TRBV7-6 with TRBJ2-1; the D is unclear. V was cut by 2 bases and J by 2 bases, with 10 bases left in between. Germline values: CDR1 SGHVS, CDR2 FNYEAQ. The CDR3 loop spans 15 amino acids.

V usage is TRBV6-5 and J usage is TRBJ2-5, with 7 bases identical to TRBD1. CDR3 size: 14 residues. Germline loops: CDR1 MNHEY, CDR2 SVGAGI. V lost 7 bases to trimming and J lost 1 base; unmatched junction nucleotides: 6. Here the CDR3 DNA reads TGTGCCAGCACCCCTGGGGACAGCCAAGAGACCCAGTACTTC. It is translated as CASTPGDSQETQYF.

The gene calls are TRBV3-1 (or the pseudogene TRBV3-2) and TRBJ2-1; 10 nucleotides align to TRBD2. This CDR3 has 15 residues. Germline CDR1 and CDR2: LGHDT and YNNKEL (reference sequence). V dropped 4 bases and J dropped 9; count of bases not matched to a gene: 9. The DNA of the CDR3 is TGTGCCAGCAGCCCCCAGGGACTAGCGTCCAGTGAGCAGTTCTTC. Amino acids: CASSPQGLASSEQFF.

The chain recombines TRBV2 with TRBJ2-3, with TRBD2 matching 10 bases. The CDR3 consists of 15 residues. V lost 10 bases and J lost 2; bases outside the gene matches: 9. The germline V gene encodes CDR1 SNHLY and CDR2 FYNNEI. The CDR3 DNA reads TGTGCCACCTCCGGGACTAGCGCATCCACAGATACGCAGTATTTT. It encodes CATSGTSASTDTQYF.

This clone was counted only a few times. The chain uses TRBV27 and TRBJ2-1, with 9 bases matching TRBD2. Trimming removed 6 bases from V and 4 bases from J; junction bases left unmatched: 10. Looked up from germline, CDR1 is MNHEY and CDR2 is SMNVEV (reference sequence). This CDR3 is built from 16 residues. CDR3 residues: CASSRGVSGRYNEQFF. In DNA, the CDR3 is TGTGCCAGCAGCAGGGGGGTAAGCGGGAGGTACAATGAGCAGTTCTTC.

This chain joins TRBV30 and TRBJ2-3; 9 nucleotides align to TRBD2. Trimming cost V 0 bases and J 9 bases; bases outside gene matches: 10. The CDR3 totals 15 residues. Germline V CDR1 and CDR2: GTSNPN, SVGIG (reference sequence). CDR3 in DNA: TGTGCCTGGAGTGTTGCGGGAGGGCCCCCCTCAACGCAGTATTTT. As protein: CAWSVAGGPPSTQYF.

J is TRBJ1-5 and V is TRBV12-3 or TRBV12-4; D not certain. The CDR3 has 13 amino acids. Trimming removed 5 bases at V and 3 bases at J, with 8 bases between. Here the CDR3 reads CASSKTHNQPQHF. In nucleotides, the CDR3 is TGTGCCAGCAGTAAAACACACAATCAGCCCCAGCATTTT.

V is TRBV5-4 and J is TRBJ2-7, with D perhaps matching TRBD1 (5 bases). The CDR3 extends over 17 amino acids. In germline, CDR1 is SGHNT, CDR2 YYREEE (reference sequence). Trimming took off 0 bases at V and 2 bases at J, with 18 bases between the two ends. The CDR3 loop is CASSLEAGSVIAYEQYF. The CDR3 DNA reads as TGTGCCAGCAGCTTGGAGGCAGGGTCTGTAATCGCCTACGAGCAGTACTTC.

This clone has a handful of counts. The chain carries TRBV19 and TRBJ1-5; D gene ambiguous. The CDR3 loop spans 15 amino acids. Germline assignment: CDR1 LNHDA and CDR2 SQIVND (reference sequence). V dropped 4 bases and J dropped 3 bases, with 13 bases sitting between them. The CDR3 spells CASSRGDGYNQPQHF. DNA for the CDR3: TGTGCCAGTAGTAGAGGAGACGGTTACAATCAGCCCCAGCATTTT.

CDR3 DNA sequence: TGTGCCAGCAGTTTGCGTTCACCCCTCCACTTT. Protein product: CASSLRSPLHF. The chain employs TRBV28 and TRBJ1-6; D gene uncertain. Germline CDR1 MDHEN, CDR2 SYDVKM. There are 11 residues in the CDR3. V gave up 3 bases and J gave up 9 bases, with 3 bases separating them.

The chain carries TRBV12-3 or TRBV12-4 and TRBJ1-4, with no clear D. V shed 6 bases and J shed 8 bases, with 13 bases lying between them. This CDR3 comprises 13 residues. The CDR3, as DNA: TGTGCCAGCAGCGTCGTTCCAGGCGAAAAACTGTTTTTT. Amino acid sequence: CASSVVPGEKLFF.

The chain combines TRBV4-1 with TRBJ1-5; perhaps TRBD1 as D (5 bases). From germline, CDR1 is MGHRA and CDR2 YSYEKL. V was cut by 1 base and J by 8 bases, with 6 bases left in between. The CDR3 runs 12 residues. The CDR3 spells CASSQVGEPQHF. CDR3 nucleotides: TGCGCCAGCAGCCAAGTAGGGGAGCCCCAGCATTTT.

The rearrangement joins TRBV12-3 or TRBV12-4 to TRBJ2-7; 10 nucleotides match TRBD2. The CDR3 has 13 residues. The junction had 2 bases not matched to a gene; V was cut back by 6 bases and J by 3 bases. CDR3: CASRRTSGYEQYF. The CDR3 nucleotides read TGTGCCAGCAGGCGGACTAGCGGCTACGAGCAGTACTTC.

The chain is built from TRBV30 and TRBJ2-3; D perhaps matches TRBD1 (6 bases). The ends were cut back, 0 bases at V and 5 bases at J, with 9 bases in the middle. Per the germline V gene, CDR1 is GTSNPN and CDR2 is SVGIG (reference sequence). The CDR3 is made up of 13 amino acids. The CDR3 bases are TGTGCCTGGAGTGTACTGACAGGAGATACGCAGTATTTT. Translation gives CAWSVLTGDTQYF.

V is TRBV15 and J is TRBJ2-1, with a possible D match to TRBD1 (6 bases). CDR3 size: 13 residues. CDR1 and CDR2 (germline): LNHNV, YYDKDF (reference sequence). V was clipped by 3 bases and J by 3 bases, with 6 bases between them. The CDR3 DNA follows: TGTGCCACCAGCAGGGACAGCTACAATGAGCAGTTCTTC. It codes for CATSRDSYNEQFF.